The clone carrying this T cell receptor beta chain has at least ten counts. TCRdb re-analysed the PCR reads in MiXCR, keeping a single row per CDR3 protein. The table includes 15,000 to 20,000 distinct CDR3 sequences, around two fifths detected once. J was trimmed by 2 bases and V by 5 bases; bases with no gene match: 12. CDR1 MGHDK and CDR2 SYGVNS come from the germline V gene. The CDR3 consists of 16 residues. The sample is drawn from a study of tumor-infiltrating lymphocytes in oesophageal squamous cell carcinoma. The clonotype was recovered from a male donor with esophageal squamous cell carcinoma. The chain couples TRBV25-1 to TRBJ2-7; 7 nucleotides line up with TRBD2. Source material: esophageal tumor tissue. The CDR3 is CASSNPGGGAPYEQYF. DNA for the CDR3: TGTGCCAGCAGTAACCCGGGAGGAGGGGCTCCCTACGAGCAGTACTTC.